This T cell receptor (beta chain) is from a study of PD-L1 blockade in urothelial cancer. Study details: Administration of atezolizumab to patients began in about 2014, at 1,200 mg intravenously every 3 weeks. Prior chemotherapy ranged from 0 to 3 regimens per patient. Median T cell yield per blood sample was 110,000 to 150,000 cells.

As regards this clone: The antigen is not known.

Findings and limits, study-wide: Blood clones associated with the tumor expanded more at 3 weeks in durable-benefit patients.

V dropped 0 bases and J dropped 0 bases, with 6 bases sitting between them. Germline V CDR1 and CDR2: SSHAT, FNYEAQ (reference sequence). CDR3 length: 15 amino acids. The data were produced by immunoSEQ multiplex PCR, yet TCRdb's version contains in-frame clones alone and is incomplete. The table records under 40,000 clones, almost 85% of them present only once. The clonotype comes from a man between 65 and 79 years old with urothelial cancer. Specimen: PBMCs, collected around atezolizumab (anti-PD-L1) treatment. The chain uses TRBV7-7 and TRBJ2-1; D possibly corresponds to TRBD2 (5 bases). The DNA for the CDR3 is TGTGCCAGCAGCTTAGCACTAGACTCCTACAATGAGCAGTTCTTC. As protein: CASSLALDSYNEQFF.